These T cell receptor beta chains were read from a single sample in a study of T cells in Graves' hyperthyroidism and ophthalmopathy. From the multiplex PCR reads, TCRdb called clonotypes with MiXCR, one entry per CDR3 protein. The sample gives a few hundred thousand distinct CDR3 sequences, roughly 13% of which show up once; 5% to 6.5% is in the top ten. The sequenced sample consisted of blood. The receptors come from a woman between 18 and 29 years old with Graves' hyperthyroidism. The CDR3 runs from the conserved cysteine through the conserved F or W. The order of the fields is V gene, clone size, D gene, J gene, CDR3 protein, CDR3 DNA. A D gene is named only where the DNA matches it firmly. Rows may omit the clone size; those that give it use once, few, many or a size class.

>TRBV7-8|many|NA|TRBJ1-1
CASSHYPSRRYTEAFF
TGTGCCAGCAGCCATTATCCCTCACGAAGGTACACTGAAGCTTTCTTT
>TRBV13|many|NA|TRBJ2-3
CASSGRDFTDTQYF
TGTGCCAGCAGCGGCCGGGACTTCACAGATACGCAGTATTTT
>TRBV6-1|few|NA|TRBJ2-3
CASSFAGDTQYF
TGTGCCAGCAGTTTTGCAGGAGATACGCAGTATTTT
>TRBV7-8|many|TRBD2|TRBJ2-5
CASSFGRLYSGRLETQYF
TGTGCCAGCAGCTTCGGTCGGTTATATAGCGGGAGGTTGGAGACCCAGTACTTC
>TRBV9|NA|TRBD1|TRBJ2-7
CASSAGEGQGDEQYF
TGTGCCAGCAGCGCCGGGGAGGGACAGGGTGACGAGCAGTACTTC
>TRBV14|few|TRBD2|TRBJ2-7
CASSLPGLAADEQYF
TGTGCCAGCAGCCTACCGGGACTAGCGGCTGATGAGCAGTACTTC
>TRBV24-1|few|NA|TRBJ2-5
CATSGLHETQYF
TGTGCCACCAGTGGGCTCCACGAGACCCAGTACTTC
>TRBV12-3/TRBV12-4|many|NA|TRBJ1-1
CASSFTLRRGGQAFF
TGTGCCAGCAGTTTTACCCTCCGTCGGGGGGGGCAAGCTTTCTTT
>TRBV19|many|TRBD2|TRBJ2-5
CASSIGLAGNQETQYF
TGTGCCAGTAGTATAGGACTAGCGGGGAACCAAGAGACCCAGTACTTC
>TRBV12-3/TRBV12-4|many|TRBD2|TRBJ2-5
CASSAQLAGQETQYF
TGTGCCAGCAGTGCCCAACTAGCGGGGCAAGAGACCCAGTACTTC
>TRBV7-9|NA|NA|TRBJ1-4
CASSLVSGRSNEKLFF
TGTGCCAGCAGCTTAGTTTCTGGCAGAAGTAATGAAAAACTGTTTTTT
>TRBV6-2/TRBV6-3|few|NA|TRBJ2-3
CASSYSGEATDTQYF
TGTGCCAGCAGTTACTCGGGGGAGGCCACAGATACGCAGTATTTT
>TRBV7-3|many|TRBD1|TRBJ2-3
CASSWTGGYTDTQYF
TGTGCCAGCAGCTGGACAGGGGGGTACACAGATACGCAGTATTTT
>TRBV28|NA|TRBD1|TRBJ1-3
CASSFRQGTSGNTIYF
TGTGCCAGCAGTTTCCGACAGGGTACCTCTGGAAACACCATATATTTT
>TRBV25-1|NA|NA|TRBJ2-3
CASSETGTADTQYF
TGTGCCAGCAGTGAGACCGGGACCGCAGATACGCAGTATTTT
>TRBV14|few|NA|TRBJ2-2
CASSQVRGLSTGELFF
TGTGCCAGCAGCCAAGTTCGGGGGTTGTCCACCGGGGAGCTGTTTTTT
>TRBV20-1|many|NA|TRBJ1-1
CSAREGMDTEAFF
TGCAGTGCTAGAGAGGGGATGGACACTGAAGCTTTCTTT
>TRBV27|once|TRBD2|TRBJ2-5
CATSDPGLAGGETQYF
TGTGCCACCAGTGATCCGGGACTAGCGGGAGGAGAGACCCAGTACTTC
>TRBV6-1|NA|NA|TRBJ1-4
CASSPGGLYEKLFF
TGTGCCAGCAGCCCGGGGGGGTTATATGAAAAACTGTTTTTT
>TRBV28|many|NA|TRBJ1-1
CASSSGPGGTEAFF
TGTGCCAGCAGTTCAGGGCCTGGGGGCACTGAAGCTTTCTTT
>TRBV14|many|NA|TRBJ2-5
CASSPLAVLETQYF
TGTGCCAGCAGCCCGTTAGCAGTCCTTGAGACCCAGTACTTC
>TRBV28|NA|NA|TRBJ2-1
CASSLMASSYNEQFF
TGTGCCAGCAGTTTGATGGCTAGCTCCTACAATGAGCAGTTCTTC
>TRBV6-1|NA|TRBD1|TRBJ1-5
CASREKQGASQPQHF
TGTGCCAGCAGAGAAAAACAGGGGGCCTCTCAGCCCCAGCATTTT
>TRBV18|many|NA|TRBJ2-5
CASSPQEVETQYF
TGTGCCAGCTCACCACAAGAGGTGGAGACCCAGTACTTC
>TRBV20-1|NA|NA|TRBJ1-3
CSARSGDPGNTIYF
TGCAGTGCTAGGAGTGGGGATCCTGGAAACACCATATATTTT
>TRBV27|few|NA|TRBJ1-5
CASSSSGARNQPQHF
NA
>TRBV7-3|many|NA|TRBJ2-1
CASSLTVANEQFF
TGTGCCAGCAGCTTAACGGTCGCCAATGAGCAGTTCTTC
>TRBV3-2|NA|NA|TRBJ1-5
CASSPRSRQGNQPQHF
TGTGCCAGCAGCCCCCGGTCCCGACAGGGAAATCAGCCCCAGCATTTT
>TRBV20-1|few|NA|TRBJ1-4
CSARVGATNEKLFF
TGCAGTGCTAGGGTGGGCGCAACTAATGAAAAACTGTTTTTT
>TRBV4-1|NA|NA|TRBJ2-3
CASSHPAAEITDTQYF
TGCGCCAGCAGCCACCCTGCAGCAGAAATCACAGATACGCAGTATTTT
>TRBV7-8|NA|TRBD1|TRBJ1-5
CASSLAATGGQPQHF
TGTGCCAGCAGCTTAGCGGCCACAGGGGGGCAGCCCCAGCATTTT
>TRBV10-3|NA|NA|TRBJ1-1
CAISEAGTYTEAFF
TGTGCCATCAGTGAGGCAGGGACGTACACTGAAGCTTTCTTT
>TRBV15|few|NA|TRBJ1-2
CATSRDGGAGLNYGYTF
TGTGCCACCAGCAGAGATGGGGGGGCAGGGTTGAACTATGGCTACACCTTC
>TRBV5-1|many|TRBD1|TRBJ2-1
CASSAGQGASNEQFF
TGCGCCAGCAGCGCGGGACAGGGGGCAAGCAATGAGCAGTTCTTC
>TRBV12-3/TRBV12-4|many|NA|TRBJ1-1
CASTSVNTEAFF
TGTGCCAGCACCTCGGTGAACACTGAAGCTTTCTTT
>TRBV20-1|many|TRBD2|TRBJ2-7
CSARDPLAGGFYYEQYF
TGCAGTGCTAGAGATCCACTAGCGGGAGGATTCTACTACGAGCAGTACTTC
>TRBV6-1|few|NA|TRBJ1-5
CASSALGRGLGQPQHF
TGTGCCAGCAGTGCTTTAGGCAGGGGATTGGGTCAGCCCCAGCATTTT
>TRBV28|many|NA|TRBJ2-3
CASSPGGGIGTDTQYF
TGTGCCAGCAGTCCCGGCGGGGGCATAGGTACAGATACGCAGTATTTT
>TRBV29-1|few|NA|TRBJ1-2
CGVGGGDYGYTF
TGCGGCGTCGGAGGCGGTGACTATGGCTACACCTTC
>TRBV4-1|NA|NA|TRBJ2-3
CASSQVGLVTDTQYF
TGCGCCAGCAGCCAAGTAGGGCTAGTCACAGATACGCAGTATTTT
>TRBV18|many|NA|TRBJ2-1
CASSPQGRNNEQFF
TGTGCCAGCTCACCACAGGGTCGAAACAATGAGCAGTTCTTC
>TRBV2|many|NA|TRBJ2-5
CASSEQQGRGQETQYF
TGTGCCAGCAGTGAACAGCAGGGCAGGGGTCAAGAGACCCAGTACTTC
>TRBV6-1|many|TRBD2|TRBJ2-1
CASRGRAGTSGNEQFF
TGTGCCAGCAGGGGAAGGGCAGGTACTAGCGGGAATGAGCAGTTCTTC
>TRBV28|few|TRBD1|TRBJ2-4
CASSMGQGIAKNIQYF
TGTGCCAGCAGTATGGGACAGGGAATAGCCAAAAACATTCAGTACTTC
>TRBV18|NA|TRBD2|TRBJ2-7
CASSPPGLGEQYF
TGTGCCAGCTCACCACCGGGACTAGGCGAGCAGTACTTC
>TRBV6-1|few|TRBD1|TRBJ1-6
CASYRDRYNSPLHF
TGTGCCAGCTACCGGGACAGATATAATTCACCCCTCCACTTT
>TRBV7-8|many|TRBD1|TRBJ2-5
CASSHGQGSQETQYF
TGTGCCAGCAGCCATGGACAGGGCTCGCAAGAGACCCAGTACTTC
>TRBV7-9|few|TRBD1|TRBJ2-1
CASSWDREQFF
TGTGCCAGCAGTTGGGACAGGGAGCAGTTCTTC
>TRBV19|NA|NA|TRBJ1-2
CASSVGRDGFYGYTF
TGTGCCAGTAGTGTCGGACGGGATGGGTTCTATGGCTACACCTTC
>TRBV6-1|few|NA|TRBJ2-1
CASSVEFPNEQFF
TGTGCCAGCAGCGTTGAATTCCCCAATGAGCAGTTCTTC
>TRBV14|few|NA|TRBJ2-1
CASSQAGYTNEQFF
TGTGCCAGCAGCCAAGCAGGGTATACTAATGAGCAGTTCTTC
>TRBV5-1|many|TRBD2|TRBJ2-5
CASSLMGLAQQETQYF
TGCGCCAGCAGCCTGATGGGACTAGCTCAACAAGAGACCCAGTACTTC
>TRBV11-2|many|NA|TRBJ1-4
CASSLGARVNEKLFF
TGTGCCAGCAGCTTAGGGGCACGGGTTAATGAAAAACTGTTTTTT
>TRBV2|many|NA|TRBJ2-4
CASSTGTVAKNIQYF
TGTGCCAGCAGTACCGGGACGGTAGCCAAAAACATTCAGTACTTC
>TRBV3-1|many|TRBD2|TRBJ2-7
CASSHARGLVSYEQYF
TGTGCCAGCAGCCATGCGAGAGGACTAGTTTCCTACGAGCAGTACTTC
>TRBV3-1|many|NA|TRBJ2-7
CASSLNTYEQYF
TGTGCCAGCAGTCTAAATACCTACGAGCAGTACTTC
>TRBV4-1|NA|NA|TRBJ2-1
CASSQDLPGYEQFF
TGCGCCAGCAGCCAAGATCTTCCGGGCTATGAGCAGTTCTTC
>TRBV7-9|many|TRBD2|TRBJ2-7
CATGEREIEQYF
TGCGCCACGGGTGAGCGGGAGATCGAGCAGTACTTC